This TCR beta chain was retrieved from a study of radiotherapy plus CTLA-4 blockade in lung cancer. Some clones are missing from TCRdb's copy, which holds only in-frame ones; the method was immunoSEQ multiplex PCR. The data contain over 75,000 clones, roughly four fifths of them singletons. CDR1 and CDR2 from the germline V gene are MNHEY and SVGAGI. The CDR3 extends over 15 amino acids. V dropped 7 bases and J dropped 4 bases, with 19 bases sitting between them. This receptor was identified in a human donor with non-small cell lung cancer who had stable disease on radiotherapy plus ipilimumab. The starting material was peripheral blood, obtained from a patient treated with radiotherapy plus ipilimumab. The chain is built from TRBV6-5 and TRBJ1-1; D is possibly TRBD1 (6 bases). The CDR3 spells CASIPLGGASTEAFF. The CDR3 DNA follows: TGTGCCAGCATCCCCTTGGGGGGGGCGAGCACTGAAGCTTTCTTT.